This paragraph covers one T cell receptor (beta chain) sequence. The CDR3 is 14 residues long. V gave up 2 bases and J gave up 1 base, with 9 bases separating them. Germline values: CDR1 MNHEY, CDR2 SVGAGI. Treatment denoted: 15 to 20 received Ad26.COV2.S at low or high dose, single or two shots; roughly 5 received placebo; per-sample allocation not given. Each sample was drawn 63 days after the first injection (of vaccine or placebo). This sample was included in a study of Ad26.COV2.S vaccination and SARS-CoV-2 variants. This table comes from immunoSEQ multiplex PCR, and its TCRdb copy is limited to in-frame clones, with some not included. The sample shows approximately 410,000 clones, around 89% of them seen only once.

The sample was peripheral blood, taken in a trial of Ad26.COV2.S vaccine versus placebo. This TCR was recovered from a person between 18 and 60 years old who received the Ad26.COV2.S COVID-19 vaccine or a placebo. The V and J genes are TRBV6-5 and TRBJ2-7, with TRBD2 as a possible D gene (5 bases). The CDR3 DNA is TGTGCCAGCAGTTACAATCGGGGATCCTACGAGCAGTACTTC. This codes for CASSYNRGSYEQYF.